This TCR beta chain was retrieved from a study of control samples from healthy donors and cancer patients. Only in-frame clones appear in the TCRdb table, and some are missing; sequencing was by immunoSEQ multiplex PCR. The sample has about 58,000 clones; 90% are singletons. V was clipped by 2 bases and J by 1 base; unmatched bases: 4. The CDR3 spans 16 residues. Germline CDR1 SGHDT, CDR2 YYEEEE. The sequencing input was PBMCs. This sequence was found in a man in his 60s with colorectal cancer. The rearrangement joins TRBV5-6 to TRBJ1-1; 11 bases are shared with TRBD1. In DNA form, the CDR3 reads TGTGCCAGCAGCTTAGGACAGGGGGCTTGGAACACTGAAGCTTTCTTT. The encoded protein is CASSLGQGAWNTEAFF.